These 11 T cell receptor beta chains were all obtained from the same sample, sequenced in a study of response to subunit inactivated influenza vaccine. One entry per CDR3 protein, called by TCRdb with MiXCR from the RT-PCR reads. The top ten hold around 9.6% of the sample, which has hundreds of thousands of distinct CDR3 sequences, 12% seen once. This sample comprised PBMCs from blood, obtained on the day of vaccination. The receptors originated from a man aged 50 to 60 who received an inactivated influenza vaccine.

This clonotype has only a few counts. The rearrangement links TRBV6-2 or TRBV6-3 to TRBJ1-1; the D is unclear. V lost 6 bases and J lost 5, with 16 bases in between. CDR3 size: 14 residues. Germline V gives CDR1 MNHEY, CDR2 SVGEGT. CDR3 nucleotides: TGTGCCAGCAGCTCAAGAAGTACGGGGACTGAAGCTTTCTTT. Protein sequence: CASSSRSTGTEAFF.

This chain connects TRBV7-2 to TRBJ2-2, with D uncertain. The CDR3 is made up of 14 amino acids. Trimming pared 5 bases from V and 2 bases from J, leaving 9 bases between. Germline assignment: CDR1 SGHTA and CDR2 FQGNSA. The CDR3 DNA reads TGTGCCAGCAGCGTCTTAATAAACACCGGGGAGCTGTTTTTT. Amino acid sequence: CASSVLINTGELFF.

This clonotype was counted only a few times. The chain combines TRBV5-6 with TRBJ2-7; D gene ambiguous. Germline V lookup: CDR1 SGHDT, CDR2 YYEEEE. V gave up 0 bases and J gave up 4 bases, with 11 bases separating them. The CDR3 contains 14 residues. CDR3 residues: CASSLGADPYEQYF. CDR3 in DNA: TGTGCCAGCAGCTTGGGGGCAGATCCTTACGAGCAGTACTTC.

This clonotype was seen only a few times. The chain recombines TRBV28 with TRBJ2-7, with TRBD2 matching 10 bases. The trim removed 5 bases at V and 0 bases at J, leaving 7 bases unmatched. The CDR3 length is 16 residues. Germline lookup yields CDR1 MDHEN and CDR2 SYDVKM. CDR3 sequence: CASSKIRTSGSYEQYF. In nucleotides, the CDR3 is TGTGCCAGCAGTAAAATCCGGACTAGCGGCTCCTACGAGCAGTACTTC. The full variable domain, its missing parts supplied by reference TRBV28 and TRBJ2-7, is DVKVTQSSRYLVKRTGEKVFLECVQDMDHENMFWYRQDPGLGLRLIYFSYDVKMKEKGDIPEGYSVSREKKERFSLILESASTNQTSMYLCASSKIRTSGSYEQYFGPGTRLTVT.

This clonotype was found a few times. The CDR3 bases are TGTGCCAGCAGCGTAGCGGGACAGGGGCTCTACGAGCAGTACTTC. Translation: CASSVAGQGLYEQYF. The chain joins TRBV9 to TRBJ2-7, with 10 bases identical to TRBD1. The CDR3 covers 15 residues. Germline lookup yields CDR1 SGDLS and CDR2 YYNGEE. The V gene end was trimmed by 0 bases and the J gene end by 3 bases; junction bases not matched to a gene: 3.

The chain recombines TRBV4-3 with TRBJ2-4; weak D call: TRBD2 (6 bases). Trimming left V 3 bases short and J 3 bases short, with 15 bases between. In germline, CDR1 is LGHNA, CDR2 YSLEER. The CDR3 extends over 16 amino acids. CDR3 DNA sequence: TGCGCCAGCAGCCACTGGACGGGGGAAGGCAAAAACATTCAGTACTTC. This encodes CASSHWTGEGKNIQYF.

The J gene is TRBJ2-5, the V gene TRBV7-9; weak D call: TRBD1 (6 bases). This CDR3 has 13 residues. With 7 bases removed from V and 4 bases from J, the gap between germline ends came to 13 bases. Germline V gene sequence: CDR1 SEHNR, CDR2 FQNEAQ (reference sequence). This chain's CDR3 is CASTNRVPETQYF. The CDR3 nucleotides read TGTGCCAGCACCAACAGGGTCCCAGAGACCCAGTACTTC.

This clonotype has more than one count but fewer than ten. V is TRBV28 and J is TRBJ2-1, with 12 bases that match TRBD2. CDR3 size: 14 residues. J was trimmed by 7 bases and V by 7 bases; bases with no gene match: 5. Germline lookup yields CDR1 MDHEN and CDR2 SYDVKM. In nucleotides, the CDR3 is TGTGCCAGCATCGCTAGCGGGGGGGGAAATGAGCAGTTCTTC. Its translation is CASIASGGGNEQFF. The full variable domain, in which reference TRBV28 and TRBJ2-1 provide the parts outside the CDR3, is DVKVTQSSRYLVKRTGEKVFLECVQDMDHENMFWYRQDPGLGLRLIYFSYDVKMKEKGDIPEGYSVSREKKERFSLILESASTNQTSMYLCASIASGGGNEQFFGPGTRLTVL.

This clonotype was counted a few times. This chain connects TRBV5-1 to TRBJ2-7; TRBD1 or TRBD2 may be the D gene (5 bases each). This CDR3 contains 13 residues. Germline V gene lookup returns CDR1 SGHRS and CDR2 YFSETQ. Between the trimmed V and J ends, which lost 0 bases and 10 bases, there was a span of 14 bases. The CDR3 spells CASSLASYRTQYF. In nucleotides, the CDR3 is TGCGCCAGCAGCTTGGCAAGTTACAGGACTCAGTACTTC.

This clonotype occurred a few times. The CDR3 spells CASSYAGQGYSPLHF. Here the CDR3 DNA reads TGTGCCAGCAGTTACGCTGGACAGGGGTATTCACCCCTCCACTTT. This rearrangement joins TRBV6-5 to TRBJ1-6, with 9 bases fitting TRBD1. The CDR3 is 15 amino acids. Trimming removed 2 bases from V and 8 bases from J; junction bases left unmatched: 4. CDR1 is MNHEY, CDR2 SVGAGI, per germline.

The chain carries TRBV3-1 and TRBJ2-1, with 13 positions matching TRBD2. From germline, CDR1 is LGHDT and CDR2 YNNKEL (reference sequence). CDR3 length: 15 residues. J was trimmed by 10 bases and V by 5 bases; bases with no gene match: 8. CDR3 region: CASSVRLAGGSEQFF. As DNA, the CDR3 is TGTGCCAGCAGCGTCCGACTAGCGGGAGGATCGGAGCAGTTCTTC.